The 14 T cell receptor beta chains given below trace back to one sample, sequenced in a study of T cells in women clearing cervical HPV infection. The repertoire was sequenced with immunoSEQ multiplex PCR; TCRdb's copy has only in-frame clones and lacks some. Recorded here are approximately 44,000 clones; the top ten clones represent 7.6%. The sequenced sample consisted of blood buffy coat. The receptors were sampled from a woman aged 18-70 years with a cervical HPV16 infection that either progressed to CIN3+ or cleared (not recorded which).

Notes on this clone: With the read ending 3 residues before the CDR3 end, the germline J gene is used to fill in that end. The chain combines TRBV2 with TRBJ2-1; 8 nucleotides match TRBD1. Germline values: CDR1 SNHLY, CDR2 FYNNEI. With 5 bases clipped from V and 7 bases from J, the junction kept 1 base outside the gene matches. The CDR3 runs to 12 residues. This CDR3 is CASSRTGNEQFF. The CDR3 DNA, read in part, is TGTGCCAGCAGTCGGACAGGGAATGAG. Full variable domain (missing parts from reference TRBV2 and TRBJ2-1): EPEVTQTPSHQVTQMGQEVILRCVPISNHLYFYWYRQILGQKVEFLVSFYNNEISEKSEIFDDQFSVERPDGSNFTLKIRSTKLEDSAMYFCASSRTGNEQFFGPGTRLTVL.

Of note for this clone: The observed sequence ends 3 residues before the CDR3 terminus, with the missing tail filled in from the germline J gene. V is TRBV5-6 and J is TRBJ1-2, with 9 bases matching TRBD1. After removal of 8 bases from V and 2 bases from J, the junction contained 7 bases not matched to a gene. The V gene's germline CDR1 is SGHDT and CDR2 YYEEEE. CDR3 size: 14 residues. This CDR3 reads CASTTQGANYGYTF. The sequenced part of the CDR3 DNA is TGTGCCAGTACTACACAGGGGGCGAACTATGGC.

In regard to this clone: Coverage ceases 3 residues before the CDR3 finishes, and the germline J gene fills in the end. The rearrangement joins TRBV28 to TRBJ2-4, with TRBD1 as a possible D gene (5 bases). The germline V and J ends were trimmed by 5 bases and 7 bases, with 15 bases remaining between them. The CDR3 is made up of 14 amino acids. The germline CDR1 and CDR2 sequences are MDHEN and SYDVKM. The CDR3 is CASSRDQGDNIQYF. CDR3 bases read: TGTGCCAGCAGTCGAGACCAAGGGGATAACATT.

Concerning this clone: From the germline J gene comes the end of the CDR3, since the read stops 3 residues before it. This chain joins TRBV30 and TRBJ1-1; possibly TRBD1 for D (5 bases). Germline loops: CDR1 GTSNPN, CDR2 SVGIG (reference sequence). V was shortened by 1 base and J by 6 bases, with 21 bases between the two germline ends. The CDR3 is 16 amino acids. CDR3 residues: CAWSGAEDTLDAEAFF. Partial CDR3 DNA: TGTGCCTGGAGTGGCGCTGAGGACACGTTGGACGCTGAA. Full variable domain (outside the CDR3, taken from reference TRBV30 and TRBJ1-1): SQTIHQWPATLVQPVGSPLSLECTVEGTSNPNLYWYRQAAGRGLQLLFYSVGIGQISSEVPQNLSASRPQDRQFILSSKKLLLSDSGFYLCAWSGAEDTLDAEAFFGQGTRLTVV.

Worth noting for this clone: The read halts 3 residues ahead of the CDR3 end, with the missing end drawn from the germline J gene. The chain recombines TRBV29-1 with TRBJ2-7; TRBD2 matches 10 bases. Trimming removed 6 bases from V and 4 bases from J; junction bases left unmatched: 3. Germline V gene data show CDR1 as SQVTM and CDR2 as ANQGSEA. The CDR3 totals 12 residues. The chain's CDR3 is CSVGLASYEQYF. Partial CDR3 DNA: TGCAGCGTGGGACTAGCGTCGTACGAG.

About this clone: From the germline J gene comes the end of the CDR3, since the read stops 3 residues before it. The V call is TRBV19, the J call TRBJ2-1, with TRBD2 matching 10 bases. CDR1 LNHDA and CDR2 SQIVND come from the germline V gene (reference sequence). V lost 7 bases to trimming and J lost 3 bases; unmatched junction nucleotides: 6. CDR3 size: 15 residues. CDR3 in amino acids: CASTSTSGHYNEQFF. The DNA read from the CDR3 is TGTGCCAGTACCTCGACTAGCGGGCACTACAATGAG.

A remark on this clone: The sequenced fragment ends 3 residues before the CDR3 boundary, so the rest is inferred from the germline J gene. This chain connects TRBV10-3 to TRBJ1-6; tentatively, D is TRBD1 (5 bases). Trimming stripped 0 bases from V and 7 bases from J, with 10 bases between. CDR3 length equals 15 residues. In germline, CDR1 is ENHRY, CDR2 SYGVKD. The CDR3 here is CAISESAGHNSPLHF. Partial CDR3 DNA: TGTGCCATCAGTGAGTCGGCAGGACACAATTCACCC.

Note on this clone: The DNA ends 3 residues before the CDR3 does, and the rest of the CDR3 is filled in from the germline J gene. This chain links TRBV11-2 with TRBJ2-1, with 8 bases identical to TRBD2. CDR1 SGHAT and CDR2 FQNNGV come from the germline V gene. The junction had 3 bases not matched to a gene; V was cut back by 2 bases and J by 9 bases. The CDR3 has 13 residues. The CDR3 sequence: CASSLSGGSEQFF. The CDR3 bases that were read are TGTGCCAGCAGCTTATCGGGGGGGAGTGAG.

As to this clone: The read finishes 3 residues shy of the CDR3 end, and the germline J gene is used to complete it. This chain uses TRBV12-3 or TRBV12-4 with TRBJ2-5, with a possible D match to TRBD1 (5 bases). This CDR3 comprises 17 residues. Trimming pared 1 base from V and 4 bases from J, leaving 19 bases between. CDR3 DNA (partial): TGTGCCAGCAGTTTAGTAACCAGGGAAGTAGAAGGAGAGACC. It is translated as CASSLVTREVEGET. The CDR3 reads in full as CASSLVTREVEGETQYF.

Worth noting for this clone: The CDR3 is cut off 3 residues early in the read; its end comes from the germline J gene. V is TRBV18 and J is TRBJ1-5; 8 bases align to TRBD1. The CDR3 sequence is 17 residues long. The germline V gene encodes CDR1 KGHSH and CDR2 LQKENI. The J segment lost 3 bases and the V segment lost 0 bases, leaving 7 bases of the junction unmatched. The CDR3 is CASSPPLTGGANQPQHF. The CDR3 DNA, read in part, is TGTGCCAGCTCACCACCCTTAACAGGGGGGGCCAATCAGCCC.

CDR3: CASSLEVDSPYGYTF. The DNA read from the CDR3 is TGTGCCAGCAGCTTAGAGGTCGACAGCCCCTATGGC. The chain employs TRBV11-2 and TRBJ1-2, with D perhaps matching TRBD1 (5 bases). The CDR3 end lies 3 residues beyond the end of the read and is filled in from the germline J gene. Germline V CDR1 and CDR2: SGHAT, FQNNGV. V lost 0 bases and J 4 bases, leaving 12 bases between the germline ends. This CDR3 is built from 15 residues. The entire variable domain, with the rest obtained from reference TRBV11-2 and TRBJ1-2, is as follows: EAGVAQSPRYKIIEKRQSVAFWCNPISGHATLYWYQQILGQGPKLLIQFQNNGVVDDSQLPKDRFSAERLKGVDSTLKIQPAKLEDSAVYLCASSLEVDSPYGYTFGSGTRLTVV.

This CDR3 reads CSALGGQGAADTQYF. The sequenced CDR3 bases are TGCAGTGCTCTAGGGGGACAGGGGGCCGCAGATACG. The rearrangement uses TRBV20-1 and TRBJ2-3; 12 bases line up with TRBD1. The read gets to within 3 residues of the CDR3 end, and the germline J gene fills in the rest. J was trimmed by 4 bases and V by 5 bases; bases with no gene match: 7. There are 15 residues in the CDR3. Germline CDR1 reads DFQATT; CDR2 reads SNEGSKA (reference sequence).

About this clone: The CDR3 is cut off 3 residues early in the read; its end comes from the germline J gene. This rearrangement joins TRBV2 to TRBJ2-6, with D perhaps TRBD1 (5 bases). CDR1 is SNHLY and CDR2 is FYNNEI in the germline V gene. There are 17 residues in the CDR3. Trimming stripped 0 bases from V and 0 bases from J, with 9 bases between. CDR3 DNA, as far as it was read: TGTGCCAGCAGTGAAGCCGGAAGGGGCTCTGGGGCCAACGTC. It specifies CASSEAGRGSGANV. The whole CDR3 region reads CASSEAGRGSGANVLTF.

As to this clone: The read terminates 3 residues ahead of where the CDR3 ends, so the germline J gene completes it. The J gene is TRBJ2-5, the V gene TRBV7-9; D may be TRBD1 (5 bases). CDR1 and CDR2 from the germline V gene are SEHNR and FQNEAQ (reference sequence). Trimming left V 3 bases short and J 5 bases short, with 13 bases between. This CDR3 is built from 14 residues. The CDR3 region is CASSFYDSLETQYF. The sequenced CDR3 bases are TGTGCCAGCAGCTTCTACGACAGCTTGGAGACC.